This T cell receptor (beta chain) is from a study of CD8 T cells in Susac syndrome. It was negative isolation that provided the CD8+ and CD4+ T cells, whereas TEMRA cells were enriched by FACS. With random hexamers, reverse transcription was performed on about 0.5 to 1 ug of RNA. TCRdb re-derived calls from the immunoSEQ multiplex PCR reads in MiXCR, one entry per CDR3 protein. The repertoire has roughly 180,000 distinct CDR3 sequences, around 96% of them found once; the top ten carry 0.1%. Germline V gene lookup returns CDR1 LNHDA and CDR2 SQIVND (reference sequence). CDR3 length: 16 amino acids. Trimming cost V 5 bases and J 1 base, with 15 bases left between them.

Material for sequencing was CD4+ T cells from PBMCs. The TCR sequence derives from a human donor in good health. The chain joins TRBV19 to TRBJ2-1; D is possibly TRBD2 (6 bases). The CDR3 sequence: CASSPMGGPSYNEQFF. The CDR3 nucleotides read TGTGCCAGTAGTCCCATGGGGGGACCGTCCTACAATGAGCAGTTCTTC.